The 11 T cell receptor beta chains presented below share a single source sample, sequenced in a study of T-cell memory formation after mild COVID-19 (dated by TCRdb to 2020 to 2022). Library creation used 5' RACE. For sequencing, an Illumina NovaSeq 6000 was employed. The public reads were reanalyzed by TCRdb: fastp trimming at Q25, MiXCR alignment, in-frame beta chains only. All rows with the same CDR3 protein become a single entry with the most common DNA and genes. The sample includes more than 80,000 distinct CDR3 sequences, with 9.5% to 15% observed a single time. The top ten constitute approximately 30% of the sample. The specimen was PBMCs or a T cell subset sorted from them (not recorded which). These TCRs come from an adult woman who had mild COVID-19 (a few samples of this study predate the infection). The sample titles of this study are shuffled in the database, so cell type and time point are left out; the donor was told from shared clones.

The chain carries TRBV12-3 or TRBV12-4 and TRBJ2-1, with D unclear. This CDR3 has 12 residues. V was cut by 2 bases and J by 7 bases, with 6 bases left in between. CDR3: CASSLFGNEQFF. CDR3 nucleotide sequence: TGTGCCAGCAGTTTATTTGGGAATGAGCAGTTCTTC.

V is TRBV12-3 or TRBV12-4 and J is TRBJ1-6; TRBD1 matches at 7 bases. This CDR3 comprises 12 residues. Unmatched junction bases numbered 1, after V lost 6 bases and J lost 8 bases. The CDR3 is CASRQGYSPLHF. Here the CDR3 DNA reads TGTGCCAGCAGACAGGGGTATTCACCCCTCCACTTT.

This clonotype has a count of ten or more. The chain couples TRBV4-3 to TRBJ2-7, with TRBD1 as a possible D gene (6 bases). Deletions cut 4 bases from V and 5 bases from J, with 18 bases between. Germline CDR1 is LGHNA and CDR2 is YSLEER. CDR3 length: 15 residues. In DNA, the CDR3 is TGCGCCAGCAGCCCTAGAACAGGGAGCGTTCACGAGCAGTACTTC. This codes for CASSPRTGSVHEQYF.

There are a few counts of this clonotype. The chain is built from TRBV5-5 and TRBJ2-7; D gene uncertain. Trimming took 0 bases from V and 2 from J, leaving 9 bases between them. The germline V gene encodes CDR1 SGHKS and CDR2 YYEKEE (reference sequence). There are 14 residues in the CDR3. The CDR3 bases are TGTGCCAGCAGCTTGGAGGCGGCCCCCTACGAGCAGTACTTC. Translation gives CASSLEAAPYEQYF.

This clonotype showed up just a few times. The V call is TRBV4-1, the J call TRBJ2-3; D remains unclear. There are 14 residues in the CDR3. Trimming took off 0 bases at V and 5 bases at J, with 9 bases between the two ends. CDR1 and CDR2 from the germline V gene are MGHRA and YSYEKL. CDR3 sequence reads: CASSQDALGDTQYF. CDR3 coding DNA: TGCGCCAGCAGCCAAGATGCCCTGGGAGATACGCAGTATTTT.

This clonotype was counted many times. The rearrangement links TRBV29-1 to TRBJ2-7, with TRBD1 matching 9 bases. The CDR3 runs to 16 residues. J was trimmed by 3 bases and V by 3 bases; bases with no gene match: 12. In germline, CDR1 is SQVTM, CDR2 ANQGSEA. This CDR3 is CSVEGATGTGLYEQYF. For the CDR3, the DNA is TGCAGCGTTGAGGGGGCAACCGGGACAGGGCTCTACGAGCAGTACTTC.

The V gene is TRBV9, the J gene TRBJ2-7; possible D gene TRBD1, 5 bases. This CDR3 has 14 residues. The germline V gene has CDR1 SGDLS and CDR2 YYNGEE. Trimming cost V 7 bases and J 2 bases, with 16 bases left between them. The DNA of the CDR3 is TGTGCCAGCGGGGTGGGGCAGGCCCCCTACGAGCAGTACTTC. Its translation is CASGVGQAPYEQYF. The full variable domain, rest sourced from reference TRBV9 and TRBJ2-7, is DSGVTQTPKHLITATGQRVTLRCSPRSGDLSVYWYQQSLDQGLQFLIQYYNGEERAKGNILERFSAQQFPDLHSELNLSSLELGDSALYFCASGVGQAPYEQYFGPGTRLTVT.

The chain has TRBV7-6 and TRBJ2-2, with D tentatively TRBD1 (7 bases). V was cut by 4 bases and J by 1 base, with 13 bases left in between. Germline V gene sequence: CDR1 SGHVS, CDR2 FNYEAQ. The CDR3 has 16 amino acids. The CDR3 reads CASSSNRGLNTGELFF. DNA for the CDR3: TGTGCCAGCAGCTCCAACAGGGGACTGAACACCGGGGAGCTGTTTTTT.

The V and J genes are TRBV7-9 and TRBJ2-5, with 10 bases aligning to TRBD2. V was pared by 4 bases and J by 3 bases, with 8 bases of the junction left unmatched. CDR1 SEHNR and CDR2 FQNEAQ come from the germline V gene (reference sequence). This CDR3 has 16 amino acids. CDR3: CASSSTLAGEEETQYF. The CDR3 nucleotides are TGTGCCAGCAGCTCGACTCTAGCGGGAGAAGAAGAGACCCAGTACTTC.

This clonotype was detected ten times or more. The rearrangement joins TRBV20-1 to TRBJ2-2, with TRBD2 identical over 14 bases. The CDR3 is 16 residues long. Losses at the gene ends were 0 bases for V and 3 bases for J; bases not matched to a gene: 0. Looked up from germline, CDR1 is DFQATT and CDR2 is SNEGSKA (reference sequence). The CDR3 loop reads CSAREGLAGDTGELFF. The DNA of the CDR3 is TGCAGTGCTAGAGAGGGACTAGCGGGGGACACCGGGGAGCTGTTTTTT.

This clonotype showed up many times. This chain joins TRBV29-1 and TRBJ2-3; D is uncertain. V was trimmed by 1 base and J by 2 bases, leaving 13 bases between them. The germline CDR1 and CDR2 sequences are SQVTM and ANQGSEA. The CDR3 length is 15 residues. CDR3 region: CSVEGFADDTDTQYF. The CDR3 region has the DNA TGCAGCGTTGAAGGATTCGCGGACGACACAGATACGCAGTATTTT.